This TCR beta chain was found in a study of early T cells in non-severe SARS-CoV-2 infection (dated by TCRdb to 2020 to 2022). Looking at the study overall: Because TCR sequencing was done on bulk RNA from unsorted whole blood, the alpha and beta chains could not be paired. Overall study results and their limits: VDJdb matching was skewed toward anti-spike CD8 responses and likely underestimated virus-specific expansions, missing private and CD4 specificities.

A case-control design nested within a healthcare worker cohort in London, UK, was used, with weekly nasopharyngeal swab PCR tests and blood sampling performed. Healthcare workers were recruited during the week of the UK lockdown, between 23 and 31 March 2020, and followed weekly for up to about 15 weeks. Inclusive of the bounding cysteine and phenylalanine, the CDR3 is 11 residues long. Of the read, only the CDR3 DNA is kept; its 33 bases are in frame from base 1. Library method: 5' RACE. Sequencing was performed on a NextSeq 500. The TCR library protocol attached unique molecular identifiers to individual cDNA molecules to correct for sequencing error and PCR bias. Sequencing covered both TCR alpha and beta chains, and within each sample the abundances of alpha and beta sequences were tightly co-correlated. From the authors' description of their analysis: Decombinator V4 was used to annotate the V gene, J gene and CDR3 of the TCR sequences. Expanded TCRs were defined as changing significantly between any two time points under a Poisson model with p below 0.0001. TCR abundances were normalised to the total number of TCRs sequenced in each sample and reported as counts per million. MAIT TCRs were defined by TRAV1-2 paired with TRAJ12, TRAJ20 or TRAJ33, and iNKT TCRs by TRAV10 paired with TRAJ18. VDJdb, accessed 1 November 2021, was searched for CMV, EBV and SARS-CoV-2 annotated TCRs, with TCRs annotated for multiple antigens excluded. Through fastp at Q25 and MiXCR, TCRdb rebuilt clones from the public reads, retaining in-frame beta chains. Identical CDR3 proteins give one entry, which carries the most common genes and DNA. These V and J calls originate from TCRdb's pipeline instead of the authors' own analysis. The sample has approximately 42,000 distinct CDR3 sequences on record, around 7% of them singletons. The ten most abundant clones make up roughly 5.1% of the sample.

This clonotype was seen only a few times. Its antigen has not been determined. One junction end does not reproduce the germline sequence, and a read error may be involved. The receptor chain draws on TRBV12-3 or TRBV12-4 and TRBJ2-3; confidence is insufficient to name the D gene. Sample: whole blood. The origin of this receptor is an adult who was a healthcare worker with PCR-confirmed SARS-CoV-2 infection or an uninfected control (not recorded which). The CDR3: CACSLGDTQYF. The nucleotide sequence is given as TGTGCCTGCAGTTTAGGGGATACGCAGTATTTT.